This record covers a single T cell receptor (beta chain). This clonotype was observed a handful of times. Its antigen specificity is not known. No base quality values were provided; no much bigger clone lies one nucleotide off. The data originate from a study of T cells after yellow fever vaccination (dated by TCRdb to the late 2010s). Notes on the research overall: Libraries from fractions with low cell numbers were prepared with the SMART-Seq v4 Ultra Low Input RNA kit. To follow T-cell clones before and after primary and booster YFV17D yellow fever vaccination, bulk TCR alpha and beta repertoires were sequenced over time. The cohort comprised two healthy male donors, one aged 18 to 29 and one aged 30 to 39 years. Blood samples were taken at several timepoints before and after primary and secondary immunization, and bulk PBMC replicates and cell subsets were isolated. Summary of the overall study and its limitations: Computational filtering was required because FACS-sorted repertoires could contain abundant contaminating clonotypes from the bulk population. Most clones expanded after primary vaccination were re-detected after the booster (approximately 95% of CD4 and about nine tenths of CD8), suggesting broad memory maintenance. A small fraction of clonotypes showed up in both the CD4 and CD8 compartments, probably as a result of convergent recombination. The secondary T-cell response was found to be weaker but faster than the primary response, with a peak reached on day 5 rather than on day 15. The study included only a couple of donors, which limits how far the findings can be generalized.

The run used an Illumina NovaSeq 6000. TCR cDNA was made using 5'RACE template switching, a step that added a universal primer site and unique molecular identifiers. cDNA synthesis was primed from both the TCR alpha and TCR beta constant segments. Two PCR steps were used to amplify libraries, with sample barcodes and sequencing adapters being added in the second step. Sequencing of libraries was performed on Illumina HiSeq 2500 (2x100 bp) or NovaSeq (2x150 bp). The published analysis was carried out like this. Reads were demultiplexed and collapsed into UMI consensus sequences with MIGEC, and V(D)J alignment was performed with MiXCR. Using edgeR on replicate PBMC samples, clonotypes were called vaccine-responding if FDR was below 0.01 and the log2 fold change was above 5 up to day 15. Each bulk clonotype received a CD4 or CD8 identity based on whether the sequenced CD4 or CD8 repertoire contained that clonotype at higher abundance. TCRdb took the public reads, trimmed them with fastp at Q25, ran MiXCR for clone calling and kept in-frame beta chains. Entries that share a CDR3 protein sequence are merged under the most common genes and DNA. The V and J calls and clone size are TCRdb's, not the authors'. For this sample there are about 300,000 distinct CDR3 sequences; 8.7% appear just once. The ten largest clones take up about 3.5% of the sample.

The treatment or condition label corresponds to: live attenuated yellow fever vaccine strain. A standard Ficoll-Paque protocol was used to isolate PBMCs from peripheral blood. CD4 and CD8 T-cell fractions were isolated with Dynabeads CD4 and CD8 positive selection kits. TriZol was used to extract RNA from bulk PBMCs, CD4 and CD8 fractions, and dextramer-positive and dextramer-negative fractions. The source of this sequence is a man younger than 35 who received the YFV17D yellow fever vaccine. The sequencing used CD4+ T cells sorted from PBMCs, collected 5 days after the yellow fever booster vaccination.

The CDR3 reads CASSLFLQGAPTDTQYF. The nucleotide sequence reads as follows: TGTGCCAGCAGTTTATTTTTGCAGGGGGCCCCCACAGATACGCAGTATTTT. Recombination joined TRBV12-3 or TRBV12-4 with TRBJ2-3, with 8 bases matching TRBD1. The CDR3 goes from the cysteine to the phenylalanine over 17 residues. Only the CDR3 DNA is retained, 51 bases long and in frame from the first base. Germline trimming: 2 bases from V, 2 bases from J; junction bases outside gene matches: 9.